This is a list of T cell receptor beta chains from one sample in a study of CXCR3-negative and CXCR3-positive naive CD8 T cells. Using the 5' RACE reads, TCRdb records one entry per CDR3 protein without DNA. In total, the table holds about 5,900 distinct CDR3 sequences. Sequencing was carried out using naive CXCR3- CD8+ T cells from blood. The receptors stem from a human donor in good health. Some clones in this sample may be carry-over from other donors' samples. Both conserved end residues are part of each CDR3. Clone sizes are given selectively: once, few, many, or a class where the clone is expanded.

V gene,J gene,clone size,CDR3 protein
TRBV29-1,TRBJ1-2,NA,CSVVDMNYGYTF
TRBV29-1,TRBJ1-1,NA,CSVHPTGVRTEAFF
TRBV11-2,TRBJ2-3,medium-sized,CASSPLEASAFTDTQYF
TRBV5-1,TRBJ1-6,medium-sized,CASSPDGKVSPLHF
TRBV6-5,TRBJ2-7,NA,CASSYSPPLGGIYEQYF
TRBV6-1,TRBJ1-1,medium-sized,CASSERRQSNTEAFF
TRBV19,TRBJ1-2,NA,CASSPADIYGYTF
TRBV27,TRBJ2-7,medium-sized,CASSFRGAGNEQYF
TRBV4-3,TRBJ2-1,NA,CASSQDWASGSNEQFF
TRBV15,TRBJ1-2,medium-sized,CATSRDREDRANGYTF
TRBV11-2,TRBJ2-1,NA,CASSHTAGGPNEQFF
TRBV10-3,TRBJ2-3,NA,CAISDPRSSGETQYF
TRBV6-6,TRBJ1-2,NA,CASSSGQSLPTYTF
TRBV12-3/TRBV12-4,TRBJ2-7,medium-sized,CASSPSGRLSGEQYF
TRBV2,TRBJ2-7,NA,CASSPLDREPQHTHYEQYF
TRBV28,TRBJ2-7,medium-sized,CASHTEGGYEQYF
TRBV29-1,TRBJ2-5,NA,CSVEYTYAAAQETQYF
TRBV20-1,TRBJ1-2,NA,CSASPLGRRSSGYTF
TRBV5-1,TRBJ2-3,medium-sized,CASSPSRGREWRNTQYF
TRBV29-1,TRBJ1-2,medium-sized,CSINSGSNYGYTF
TRBV7-2,TRBJ1-1,NA,CASSLVYVLNTEAFF
TRBV5-1,TRBJ2-7,NA,CASSYRGGEQYF
TRBV28,TRBJ2-7,NA,CASRAGVRVYEQYF
TRBV7-2,TRBJ2-1,NA,CASSPRSGPSYNEQFF
TRBV30,TRBJ1-1,medium-sized,CAWMRGKINTEAFF
TRBV7-3,TRBJ2-3,medium-sized,CASSLMGLDTQYF
TRBV7-9,TRBJ2-5,NA,CASSLVSAQGRETQYF
TRBV29-1,TRBJ2-1,NA,CSALRSNEQFF
TRBV14,TRBJ1-1,medium-sized,CASSQSSHYTEAFF
TRBV12-3/TRBV12-4,TRBJ1-1,medium-sized,CASSLLAVRDTEAFF
TRBV9,TRBJ1-2,NA,CASSLRGNYGYTF
TRBV25-1,TRBJ2-1,medium-sized,CASSEYTGLADNEQFF
TRBV12-3/TRBV12-4,TRBJ1-1,NA,CASSVGENTEAFF
TRBV6-2/TRBV6-3,TRBJ2-7,NA,CASSYSRREGDYEQYF
TRBV28,TRBJ2-5,NA,CASSLRSSGRSFQETQYF
TRBV10-3,TRBJ1-1,medium-sized,CAISESGDSTEAFF
TRBV5-1,TRBJ1-3,NA,CASSLEGPDRSSGNTIYF
TRBV7-9,TRBJ2-7,medium-sized,CASSLTGYEQYF
TRBV27,TRBJ2-7,medium-sized,CASSIGTSGGYEQYF
TRBV25-1,TRBJ1-6,NA,CASRPPTGGLNSPLHF
TRBV29-1,TRBJ2-7,medium-sized,CSVEDFSGQGKWEQYF
TRBV6-6,TRBJ2-3,NA,CASTFDGFTQYF
TRBV2,TRBJ2-7,NA,CASSLTGGRYEQYF
TRBV12-3/TRBV12-4,TRBJ1-4,NA,CASSRRTANEKLFF
TRBV7-9,TRBJ2-2,medium-sized,CASSWLSGQLNTGELFF
TRBV19,TRBJ1-1,NA,CASGAGYTEAFF
TRBV15,TRBJ2-3,NA,CATALQPQDTQYF
TRBV20-1,TRBJ2-3,medium-sized,CSASATRRSTDTQYF
TRBV29-1,TRBJ1-1,NA,CSVDVGGGEAFF